These 26 T cell receptor beta chains were sequenced from one sample in a study of blood T cell repertoires in COVID-19. Profiling relied on immunoSEQ multiplex PCR, and the TCRdb table lists in-frame clones only, not all of them. The repertoire has 90,000 or so clones, roughly 89% of them found once; the top ten carry roughly 5%. Sequenced material: peripheral blood. The receptors derive from a man aged 55 to 69 with COVID-19, enrolled during active disease.

This clone appeared many times. Other DNA sequences from this sample encode an identical CDR3 as well. This chain joins TRBV6-5 and TRBJ2-2; tentatively, D is TRBD1 (6 bases). The length of the CDR3 is 14 residues. CDR1 and CDR2 (germline): MNHEY, SVGAGI. The V gene lost 6 bases and the J gene lost 1 base, with 9 bases spanning the gap. CDR3 loop: CASSKGQNTGELFF. DNA of the CDR3: TGTGCCAGCAGCAAGGGACAGAACACCGGGGAGCTGTTTTTT.

V gene TRBV4-3 combines with J gene TRBJ1-1; D is unclear. V gave up 0 bases and J gave up 0 bases, with 8 bases separating them. The germline V gene encodes CDR1 LGHNA and CDR2 YSLEER. CDR3 length: 15 amino acids. Here the CDR3 DNA reads TGCGCCAGCAGCCAAGATCATCCTATGAACACTGAAGCTTTCTTT. Protein: CASSQDHPMNTEAFF.

The rearrangement joins TRBV18 to TRBJ2-2; a weak D match, TRBD2 (5 bases). The CDR3 totals 16 residues. V shed 2 bases and J shed 4 bases, with 14 bases lying between them. Germline CDR1 reads KGHSH; CDR2 reads LQKENI. CDR3 DNA: TGTGCCAGCTCACCAATGGTTCCAGAGGGCACCGGGGAGCTGTTTTTT. Its translation: CASSPMVPEGTGELFF.

The chain employs TRBV11-1 and TRBJ2-5, with D possibly TRBD1 on 5 matching bases. Germline V gene lookup returns CDR1 SGHAT and CDR2 FQDESV (reference sequence). The germline V and J ends were trimmed by 5 bases and 1 base, with 11 bases remaining between them. The CDR3 spans 14 residues. The CDR3 is CASSHQGVQETQYF. The CDR3, as DNA: TGTGCCAGCAGCCACCAAGGGGTCCAAGAGACCCAGTACTTC.

The chain joins TRBV10-1 to TRBJ2-3; TRBD2 matches at 11 bases. V lost 0 bases to trimming and J lost 5 bases; unmatched junction nucleotides: 7. Per the germline V gene, CDR1 is WNHNN and CDR2 is SYGVQD (reference sequence). The CDR3 has 17 amino acids. CDR3: CASSESTLAGGVDTQYF. CDR3 coding DNA: TGCGCCAGCAGTGAGTCGACGCTAGCGGGAGGAGTAGATACGCAGTATTTT.

The chain combines TRBV25-1 with TRBJ1-2, with 9 positions matching TRBD1. The CDR3 covers 15 residues. Per germline, CDR1 MGHDK and CDR2 SYGVNS. V trimming: 5 bases; J trimming: 2 bases; junction bases outside the gene matches: 6. The CDR3 region has the DNA TGTGCCAGCAGTAAAGGGACAGGGAGAAACTATGGCTACACCTTC. Protein product: CASSKGTGRNYGYTF.

The chain has TRBV12-5 and TRBJ2-7; TRBD2 matches 11 bases. Unmatched junction bases numbered 4, after V lost 6 bases and J lost 3 bases. From germline, CDR1 is LGHNT and CDR2 FRNRAP. The CDR3 spans 14 residues. In nucleotides, the CDR3 is TGTGCTAGTGGACCCGGGACTAGCGGCTACGAGCAGTACTTC. It yields the protein CASGPGTSGYEQYF.

The chain carries TRBV27 and TRBJ1-4, with D tentatively TRBD1 (6 bases). The CDR3 consists of 13 residues. The germline gives CDR1 MNHEY, CDR2 SMNVEV (reference sequence). The V gene lost 8 bases and the J gene lost 10 bases, with 17 bases spanning the gap. CDR3 sequence reads: CASGGRALGKLFF. The CDR3 DNA follows: TGTGCCAGCGGGGGCAGGGCTCTGGGAAAACTGTTTTTT.

The table lists this clone with a few counts. The V gene is TRBV12-5, the J gene TRBJ2-7; D is ambiguous. This CDR3 has 15 amino acids. The V gene's germline CDR1 is LGHNT and CDR2 FRNRAP. Deletions cut 1 base from V and 0 bases from J, with 10 bases between. The DNA of the CDR3 is TGTGCTAGTGGTTTGGGATACGGCGGCTCCTACGAGCAGTACTTC. Its translation: CASGLGYGGSYEQYF. The full variable domain, with the rest looked up from reference TRBV12-5 and TRBJ2-7, is DARVTQTPRHKVTEMGQEVTMRCQPILGHNTVFWYRQTMMQGLELLAYFRNRAPLDDSGMPKDRFSAEMPDATLATLKIQPSEPRDSAVYFCASGLGYGGSYEQYFGPGTRLTVT.

This sequence joins TRBV6-2 or TRBV6-3 and TRBJ1-2; D gene uncertain. Germline assignment: CDR1 MNHEY and CDR2 SVGEGT. The CDR3 sequence is 16 residues long. The V gene lost 4 bases and the J gene lost 4 bases, with 19 bases spanning the gap. CDR3 DNA sequence: TGTGCCAGCAGTTTCCCACGGCAGGCGAGACCCTATGGCTACACCTTC. Encoded protein: CASSFPRQARPYGYTF.

This clone was observed once. This chain connects TRBV10-3 to TRBJ2-2; 8 bases are a match to TRBD2. This CDR3 is built from 16 residues. Germline CDR1 is ENHRY and CDR2 is SYGVKD. After removal of 5 bases from V and 3 bases from J, the junction contained 8 bases not matched to a gene. CDR3 sequence reads: CAISPQAGVDTGELFF. CDR3 in DNA: TGTGCCATCAGTCCCCAAGCGGGAGTGGACACCGGGGAGCTGTTTTTT.

With regard to this clone: The junction departs from the called germline gene at one end, perhaps through a read error. V and J are TRBV19 and TRBJ2-2, with TRBD1 as a possible D gene (6 bases). This CDR3 spans 17 amino acids. Germline V gene lookup returns CDR1 LNHDA and CDR2 SQIVND (reference sequence). The CDR3 is CASSKGPGQANTGELFF. CDR3 DNA: TGTGCCAGCAGTAAGGGACCGGGACAAGCGAACACCGGGGAGCTGTTTTTT.

This clone was seen just once. The chain couples TRBV9 to TRBJ2-6; TRBD2 matches at 9 bases. Losses at the gene ends were 4 bases for V and 3 bases for J; bases not matched to a gene: 8. Germline loops: CDR1 SGDLS, CDR2 YYNGEE. This CDR3 has 17 amino acids. Here the CDR3 reads CASSFSAGGGGANVLTF. The DNA for the CDR3 is TGTGCCAGCAGCTTCTCAGCGGGGGGCGGTGGGGCCAACGTCCTGACTTTC.

This chain uses TRBV6-6 with TRBJ1-5, with 8 bases that match TRBD1. The CDR3 is 14 amino acids. Looked up from germline, CDR1 is MNHNY and CDR2 is SVGAGI (reference sequence). After removal of 5 bases from V and 7 bases from J, the junction contained 7 bases not matched to a gene. The CDR3 nucleotides read TGTGCCAGCAGTCGCGGACAGGGTGGGCAGCCCCAGCATTTT. This codes for CASSRGQGGQPQHF.

In nucleotides, the CDR3 is TGTGCTAGTGGTTTGCCCGAATTCGGGATGAACACTGAAGCTTTCTTT. This encodes CASGLPEFGMNTEAFF. The V gene is TRBV12-5, the J gene TRBJ1-1; D remains unclear. Per the germline V gene, CDR1 is LGHNT and CDR2 is FRNRAP. The CDR3 is 16 residues long. V shed 2 bases and J shed 0 bases, with 13 bases lying between them.

The V gene is TRBV7-2, the J gene TRBJ1-2; D is uncertain. With 5 bases removed from V and 5 bases from J, the gap between germline ends came to 15 bases. The CDR3 has 14 residues. CDR1 and CDR2 from the germline V gene are SGHTA and FQGNSA. CDR3 DNA: TGTGCCAGCAGCCTCGCCGTGCGGGATTATGGCTACACCTTC. Amino acids: CASSLAVRDYGYTF. The full variable domain, with the rest looked up from reference TRBV7-2 and TRBJ1-2, is GAGVSQSPSNKVTEKGKDVELRCDPISGHTALYWYRQSLGQGLEFLIYFQGNSAPDKSGLPSDRFSAERTGGSVSTLTIQRTQQEDSAVYLCASSLAVRDYGYTFGSGTRLTVV.

This clone was found once. V and J are TRBV5-1 and TRBJ1-2; TRBD1 agrees at 10 bases. Germline-derived CDR1 and CDR2 are SGHRS and YFSETQ. The CDR3 runs to 14 residues. V lost 4 bases, J lost 6 bases, and 6 bases stayed unmatched. CDR3 nucleotides: TGCGCCAGCAGCACGACAGGGGGCGAGAATGGCTACACCTTC. Translated: CASSTTGGENGYTF.

CDR3 sequence reads: CSASGAQGLSTDTQYF. The CDR3 coding sequence is TGCAGTGCTAGTGGCGCGCAGGGGTTAAGCACAGATACGCAGTATTTT. This rearrangement joins TRBV20-1 to TRBJ2-3; weak D call: TRBD1 (6 bases). Trimming removed 3 bases from V and 0 bases from J, with 16 bases in between. The germline V gene has CDR1 DFQATT and CDR2 SNEGSKA (reference sequence). This CDR3 has 16 residues.

The V gene is TRBV4-3, the J gene TRBJ2-7; D perhaps matches TRBD1 (6 bases). The germline gives CDR1 LGHNA, CDR2 YSLEER. Trimming left V 6 bases short and J 1 base short, with 16 bases between. This CDR3 contains 15 residues. The CDR3 region is CASRSRLGASYEQYF. CDR3 nucleotide sequence: TGCGCCAGCAGATCCCGATTGGGGGCTTCCTACGAGCAGTACTTC.

This chain uses TRBV30 with TRBJ1-3, with TRBD1 matching over 9 bases. The CDR3 length is 13 residues. With 1 base clipped from V and 7 bases from J, the junction kept 2 bases outside the gene matches. Looked up from germline, CDR1 is GTSNPN and CDR2 is SVGIG (reference sequence). CDR3 sequence: CAWSADRGNTIYF. The CDR3 coding sequence is TGTGCCTGGAGTGCAGACAGGGGGAACACCATATATTTT.

The V call is TRBV9, the J call TRBJ1-2; D might be TRBD1 (6 bases). Germline CDR1 reads SGDLS; CDR2 reads YYNGEE. The CDR3 consists of 14 residues. Between the trimmed V and J ends, which lost 4 bases and 7 bases, there was a span of 17 bases. The CDR3 DNA reads TGTGCCAGCAGCTCCACGTCGACAGGAGGTGGCTACACCTTC. Protein: CASSSTSTGGGYTF.

The rearrangement uses TRBV6-4 and TRBJ2-1, with TRBD1 as a possible D gene (5 bases). CDR1 and CDR2 from the germline V gene are MRHNA and SNTAGT. The CDR3 is made up of 16 amino acids. Trimming took off 3 bases at V and 2 bases at J, with 14 bases between the two ends. Here the CDR3 DNA reads TGTGCCAGCAGTGATGGGGAACAGGCCACCTACAATGAGCAGTTCTTC. Protein: CASSDGEQATYNEQFF.

The J gene is TRBJ1-5, the V gene TRBV7-9; D unresolved. V lost 1 base and J lost 3, with 10 bases in between. The CDR3 is 15 amino acids. CDR1 is SEHNR and CDR2 is FQNEAQ in the germline V gene (reference sequence). The CDR3 sequence is CASSLGKQTNQPQHF. In nucleotides, the CDR3 is TGTGCCAGCAGCTTAGGTAAACAGACCAATCAGCCCCAGCATTTT.

This chain connects TRBV28 to TRBJ2-7; 13 positions match TRBD2. V shed 10 bases and J 5 bases; nucleotides not matched to a gene: 5. Germline values: CDR1 MDHEN, CDR2 SYDVKM. The length of the CDR3 is 13 residues. The CDR3 DNA reads as TGTGCCACCGGACTAGCGGGAGAAGACGAGCAGTACTTC. It is translated as CATGLAGEDEQYF.

The count of this clone is one. The chain carries TRBV7-9 and TRBJ1-1; D gene ambiguous. The CDR3 consists of 14 residues. The V end was cut by 5 bases, the J end by 5 bases, with 15 bases between. Germline loops: CDR1 SEHNR, CDR2 FQNEAQ (reference sequence). The CDR3 bases are TGTGCCAGCAGCCGGGGTGGTAGGGTAACTGAAGCTTTCTTT. Translating it yields CASSRGGRVTEAFF.

This chain links TRBV2 with TRBJ2-7, with 10 bases identical to TRBD1. Germline CDR1 reads SNHLY; CDR2 reads FYNNEI. The CDR3 spans 15 residues. Trimming took 6 bases from V and 2 from J; bases not matched to a gene: 7. The CDR3 here is CASRPDRGFAYEQYF. CDR3 in DNA: TGTGCCAGCAGGCCGGACAGGGGGTTCGCCTACGAGCAGTACTTC.